The entry below gives a single TCR beta chain sequence along with its context. The antigen remains undetermined. This entry is derived from a study of siplizumab effects on memory and regulatory T cells. Study results and caveats: About 80-96% of proliferating CD4+ or CD8+ clones had no assignable naive or memory phenotype.

V gave up 7 bases and J gave up 6 bases, with 12 bases separating them. The CDR3 is 12 amino acids. Germline V gene lookup returns CDR1 SGDLS and CDR2 YYNGEE. Assays examined 95,000 to 100,000 TCR templates per sample. The table came from immunoSEQ multiplex PCR; TCRdb's copy has only in-frame clones and leaves some out. The data show tens of thousands of clones, roughly 87% seen once. The rearrangement uses TRBV9 and TRBJ2-3; tentative D call: TRBD2 (6 bases). This clonotype was obtained from a human donor in good health. Sequencing was performed on naive CD8+ T cells sorted from blood. The CDR3 here is CASSPEGDTQYF. CDR3 DNA: TGTGCCAGCTCTCCGGAGGGGGATACGCAGTATTTT.